Listed below are T cell receptor beta chains from one sample, sequenced in a study of T-cell reconstitution after alpha-beta-depleted transplantation in children. TCRdb itself ran the PCR reads through MiXCR, one entry per CDR3 protein. The sample holds about 250,000 distinct CDR3 sequences; 20% to 30% are singletons and the top ten take about 5%. Specimen: PBMCs, mostly from graft donor cells, collected 360 days after TCRalphabeta/CD19-depleted stem cell transplant. These receptors were obtained from a female patient aged 2 to 10 who had a stem cell transplant for congenital amegakaryocytic thrombocytopenia, so the T cells may come from the graft donor. Both conserved end residues are part of each CDR3. D genes are given only for firm matches. Clone sizes are given selectively: once, few, many, or a class where the clone is expanded.

TRBJ1-1,-,TRBV12-3/TRBV12-4,-,CASSPQGVGQAFF,TGTGCCAGCAGTCCTCAGGGTGTAGGGCAAGCTTTCTTT
TRBJ1-2,-,TRBV7-9,TRBD1,CASSSPDRSGYGYTF,TGTGCCAGCAGCTCCCCGGACAGGTCTGGCTATGGCTACACCTTC
TRBJ2-6,many,TRBV9,-,CASQPASGANVLTF,TGTGCCAGCCAACCGGCATCTGGGGCCAACGTCCTGACTTTC
TRBJ2-1,-,TRBV7-2,-,CASSLLARGEQFF,TGTGCCAGCAGCTTACTCGCCCGGGGTGAGCAGTTCTTC
TRBJ2-5,-,TRBV28,-,CASSPLRDRGETQYF,TGTGCCAGCAGTCCCCTCCGGGACCGAGGAGAGACCCAGTACTTC
TRBJ1-5,few,TRBV20-1,-,CSARDQGGSNQPQHF,TGCAGTGCTAGAGATCAAGGGGGGAGCAATCAGCCCCAGCATTTT
TRBJ2-7,-,TRBV5-5,-,CASSPSGQISYEQYF,TGTGCCAGCAGTCCTTCCGGACAGATCTCCTACGAGCAGTACTTC
TRBJ2-2,-,TRBV12-3/TRBV12-4,-,CARGSCGTWSTGELFF,TGTGCCAGGGGATCTTGTGGGACGTGGAGCACCGGGGAGCTGTTTTTT
TRBJ1-5,-,TRBV24-1,-,CATSDPSEEGNQPQHF,TGTGCCACCAGTGACCCCTCCGAAGAGGGCAATCAGCCCCAGCATTTT
TRBJ2-3,few,TRBV7-3,TRBD2,CASSLSTGGADTQYF,TGTGCCAGCAGCTTATCCACGGGGGGGGCAGATACGCAGTATTTT
TRBJ2-4,few,TRBV6-5,TRBD1,CASSSIRTGGGNIQYF,TGTGCCAGCAGTTCGATTCGGACAGGGGGCGGAAACATTCAGTACTTC
TRBJ1-2,few,TRBV29-1,-,CSVPWNRYGYTF,TGCAGCGTCCCGTGGAACCGCTATGGCTACACCTTC
TRBJ2-1,-,TRBV4-2,TRBD1,CASSRGQGWDEQFF,TGTGCCAGCAGCCGAGGACAGGGGTGGGATGAGCAGTTCTTC
TRBJ2-3,-,TRBV24-1,TRBD2,CATSNIAGGTDTQYF,TGTGCCACCAGTAATATAGCGGGCGGGACAGATACGCAGTATTTT
TRBJ2-1,many,TRBV4-2,-,CASSQEVSRSYNEQFF,TGTGCCAGCAGCCAAGAAGTTAGCAGATCCTACAATGAGCAGTTCTTC
TRBJ1-2,-,TRBV3-1,TRBD1,CASSHVGQNYGYTF,TGTGCCAGCAGCCACGTGGGACAGAACTATGGCTACACCTTC
TRBJ2-1,-,TRBV2,TRBD1,CASSSDRASYNEQFF,TGTGCCAGCAGTTCCGACAGGGCCTCCTACAATGAGCAGTTCTTC
TRBJ2-2,-,TRBV5-5,TRBD1,CASSIRQGTNTGELFF,TGTGCCAGCAGCATTAGACAGGGGACGAACACCGGGGAGCTGTTTTTT
TRBJ2-2,few,TRBV7-9,-,CASSYHWGSHTGELFF,TGTGCCAGCAGCTACCATTGGGGGAGTCATACCGGGGAGCTGTTTTTT
TRBJ2-5,-,TRBV4-3,-,CASSQDAWGPKETQYF,TGCGCCAGCAGCCAAGATGCCTGGGGGCCAAAAGAGACCCAGTACTTC